The 5 T cell receptor beta chains presented below share a single source sample, sequenced in a study of blood T cells in healthy people across ages. A J-beta primer mix and a sample-barcoded 5' primer were used in a second PCR of about 7 to 12 cycles. TCRdb passed the 5' RACE reads through MiXCR, listing each CDR3 protein once. The sample consists of roughly 1.7 million distinct CDR3 sequences, 30% to 40% of them appearing once. Input material: blood. All receptors derive from a woman aged 30 to 39 in good health.

Concerning this clonotype: This may be a read error, as it is one base from a much larger clone. The rearrangement uses TRBV5-6 and TRBJ2-5; 7 nucleotides line up with TRBD2. V lost 0 bases and J lost 2; bases outside the gene matches: 10. CDR1 is SGHDT, CDR2 YYEEEE, per germline. The CDR3 has 17 residues. The CDR3 protein is CASSLGLTAGVQETQYF. CDR3 bases: TGTGCCAGCAGCTTGGGTCTGACGGCGGGGGTGCAAGAGACCCAGTACTTC.

This clonotype was recorded many times. At one of its ends the junction is not consistent with the germline gene, which may arise from a read error. The rearrangement uses TRBV5-1 and TRBJ1-2, with 7 bases fitting TRBD1. The CDR3 is made up of 13 amino acids. Germline assignment: CDR1 SGHRS and CDR2 YFSETQ. The CDR3 DNA follows: TGTGCCAGCAGCGCGGGACAGAACTATGGCTACACCTTC. It specifies CASSAGQNYGYTF.

The V gene is TRBV7-9, the J gene TRBJ2-3, with D hard to call. This CDR3 is 17 amino acids long. The germline gives CDR1 SEHNR, CDR2 FQNEAQ (reference sequence). Trimming removed 1 base from V and 2 bases from J, with 16 bases in between. The CDR3 here is CASSLDGFGYTTDTQYF. The CDR3 nucleotides read TGTGCCAGCAGCTTAGATGGGTTTGGGTACACCACAGATACGCAGTATTTT.

This clonotype was counted ten times or more. This chain links TRBV20-1 with TRBJ2-7; D unclear. V was pared by 7 bases and J by 9 bases, with 16 bases between. This CDR3 is built from 11 residues. Per the germline V gene, CDR1 is DFQATT and CDR2 is SNEGSKA (reference sequence). CDR3 region: CSVRWPTGQYF. CDR3 coding DNA: TGCAGTGTCCGATGGCCGACCGGGCAGTACTTC.

The chain recombines TRBV5-1 with TRBJ2-1; D is uncertain. This CDR3 region has 15 residues. Per germline, CDR1 SGHRS and CDR2 YFSETQ. V was shortened by 2 bases and J by 4 bases, with 13 bases between the two germline ends. The CDR3 nucleotides are TGCGCCAGCAGCTTTGCGGCTACCGGGTACAATGAGCAGTTCTTC. This translates into CASSFAATGYNEQFF.